One and the same sample provided the 16 T cell receptor beta chains below, sequenced in a study of T-cell reconstitution after alpha-beta-depleted transplantation in children. This sample's TCRbeta library carried unique molecular identifier barcodes. A single record per CDR3 protein comes from TCRdb applying MiXCR to the PCR reads. The table includes around 600,000 distinct CDR3 sequences, approximately 15% detected once. Sequencing was performed on PBMCs from the stem cell graft donor, taken from the stem cell graft. The source is a human donor who donated a stem cell graft to a child with acute myeloid leukemia.

This clonotype appeared a few times. The rearrangement links TRBV20-1 to TRBJ2-1; 7 bases match TRBD2. CDR1 DFQATT and CDR2 SNEGSKA come from the germline V gene (reference sequence). CDR3 length equals 14 residues. Unmatched junction bases numbered 7, after V lost 3 bases and J lost 5 bases. In DNA form, the CDR3 reads TGCAGTGCTAGGAGGCCAGGGACTAACAATGAGCAGTTCTTC. It encodes CSARRPGTNNEQFF.

This clonotype occurred many times. This sequence joins TRBV20-1 and TRBJ2-1; D might be TRBD2 (6 bases). The CDR3 sequence is 13 residues long. Per germline, CDR1 DFQATT and CDR2 SNEGSKA (reference sequence). Trimming removed 2 bases from V and 2 bases from J, with 7 bases in between. DNA of the CDR3: TGCAGTGCTAGATCGGGGGCCTACAATGAGCAGTTCTTC. Translating it yields CSARSGAYNEQFF.

Ten or more counts support this clonotype. This chain joins TRBV20-1 and TRBJ1-1; maybe TRBD1 (5 bases). Germline lookup yields CDR1 DFQATT and CDR2 SNEGSKA (reference sequence). This CDR3 is built from 11 residues. Trimming stripped 6 bases from V and 14 bases from J, with 19 bases between. The CDR3 region is CSARQQLQEFF. CDR3 DNA sequence: TGCAGTGCAAGACAGCAACTCCAGGAGTTCTTT.

The J gene is TRBJ1-4, the V gene TRBV5-6, with 10 bases fitting TRBD1. CDR1 is SGHDT, CDR2 YYEEEE, per germline. V lost 2 bases and J lost 0; bases outside the gene matches: 4. This CDR3 is built from 17 residues. CDR3 sequence: CASSFRQGAATNEKLFF. DNA for the CDR3: TGTGCCAGCAGCTTCCGACAGGGGGCTGCAACTAATGAAAAACTGTTTTTT. Using reference TRBV5-6 and TRBJ1-4 for the parts outside the CDR3, the full variable domain is DAGVTQSPTHLIKTRGQQVTLRCSPKSGHDTVSWYQQALGQGPQFIFQYYEEEERQRGNFPDRFSGHQFPNYSSELNVNALLLGDSALYLCASSFRQGAATNEKLFFGSGTQLSVL.

This rearrangement joins TRBV12-3 or TRBV12-4 to TRBJ2-7, with 7 positions matching TRBD1. The ends lost 3 bases at V and 5 bases at J; junction bases unmatched: 10. CDR3 size: 15 residues. Written as DNA, the CDR3 is TGTGCCAGCAGTTTTACGGTGGGACAGCCTAACGAGCAGTACTTC. It specifies CASSFTVGQPNEQYF.

In its sample, this clonotype was seen a few times. CDR3 protein: CASSSLGGRELFF. The CDR3 bases are TGTGCCAGCAGCTCCCTGGGGGGACGGGAGCTGTTTTTT. V gene TRBV9 combines with J gene TRBJ2-2, with D possibly TRBD2 on 6 matching bases. Germline V gene data show CDR1 as SGDLS and CDR2 as YYNGEE. This CDR3 region has 13 residues. V was shortened by 4 bases and J by 9 bases, with 13 bases between the two germline ends.

This clonotype was detected a few times. V is TRBV7-6 and J is TRBJ1-1, with D possibly being TRBD1 (5 bases). CDR1 and CDR2 (germline): SGHVS, FNYEAQ. V dropped 5 bases and J dropped 3 bases, with 10 bases sitting between them. This CDR3 comprises 13 residues. CDR3 DNA sequence: TGTGCCAGCAGCAGGGGACTTTACACTGAAGCTTTCTTT. It is translated as CASSRGLYTEAFF.

The chain combines TRBV28 with TRBJ1-2; 8 bases are a match to TRBD1. Germline CDR1 MDHEN, CDR2 SYDVKM. V shed 8 bases and J 6 bases; nucleotides not matched to a gene: 8. The length of the CDR3 is 13 residues. In DNA form, the CDR3 reads TGTGCCAGCCTGTCAGGGGGCATCGATGGCTACACCTTC. Translated, it gives CASLSGGIDGYTF.

This clonotype was seen repeatedly, ten times or more. V usage is TRBV4-2 and J usage is TRBJ1-2; possible D gene TRBD1, 5 bases. Germline-derived CDR1 and CDR2 are LGHNA and YNFKEQ. The germline V and J ends were trimmed by 3 bases and 4 bases, with 15 bases remaining between them. The CDR3 sequence is 15 residues long. Written as DNA, the CDR3 is TGTGCCAGCAGCCAGGACCAGGGAGACACCTATGGCTACACCTTC. It yields the protein CASSQDQGDTYGYTF.

This clonotype was counted at least ten times. The chain combines TRBV20-1 with TRBJ2-5; D unclear. The CDR3 covers 11 residues. CDR1 and CDR2 from the germline V gene are DFQATT and SNEGSKA (reference sequence). Trimming took off 4 bases at V and 4 bases at J, with 7 bases between the two ends. This chain's CDR3 is CSAIGAETQYF. CDR3 sequence (DNA): TGCAGTGCTATTGGAGCAGAGACCCAGTACTTC.

This clonotype was seen at least ten times. The chain uses TRBV29-1 and TRBJ1-2; the D is unclear. The ends were cut back, 0 bases at V and 0 bases at J, with 17 bases in the middle. Looked up from germline, CDR1 is SQVTM and CDR2 is ANQGSEA. This CDR3 has 17 residues. The CDR3 coding sequence is TGCAGCGTTGAAGATGAATGGATTGGCGAAGCTAACTATGGCTACACCTTC. It is translated as CSVEDEWIGEANYGYTF.

The sample holds a few counts of this clonotype. The V call is TRBV13, the J call TRBJ1-4, with D maybe TRBD1 (6 bases). The CDR3 covers 15 residues. Germline V lookup: CDR1 PRHDT, CDR2 FYEKMQ (reference sequence). The ends were cut back, 2 bases at V and 4 bases at J, with 11 bases in the middle. This CDR3 reads CASSLQGKLNEKLFF. The CDR3 DNA follows: TGTGCCAGCAGCTTACAGGGGAAACTTAATGAAAAACTGTTTTTT.

This clonotype was seen many times. V usage is TRBV24-1 and J usage is TRBJ2-5; D may correspond to TRBD1 or TRBD2 (5 bases each). Germline V gene lookup returns CDR1 KGHDR and CDR2 SFDVKD. The CDR3 contains 13 residues. V shed 7 bases and J shed 4 bases, with 12 bases lying between them. CDR3 sequence (DNA): TGTGCCACCAGAGACGCAGGGAGAGAGACCCAGTACTTC. It translates to CATRDAGRETQYF.

The rearrangement links TRBV7-9 to TRBJ2-1; D unresolved. Trimming removed 2 bases at V and 5 bases at J, with 13 bases between. The CDR3 sequence is 15 residues long. Germline V gives CDR1 SEHNR, CDR2 FQNEAQ (reference sequence). CDR3 nucleotide sequence: TGTGCCAGCAGCTTAACCCAGATTGATAACAATGAGCAGTTCTTC. Translation: CASSLTQIDNNEQFF.

This clonotype appeared many times. The chain carries TRBV5-1 and TRBJ1-2; no reliable D call. The CDR3 consists of 13 residues. Trimming left V 1 base short and J 6 bases short, with 10 bases between. Germline lookup yields CDR1 SGHRS and CDR2 YFSETQ. CDR3: CASSLRRGDGYTF. CDR3 DNA sequence: TGCGCCAGCAGCTTGAGGCGGGGAGATGGCTACACCTTC.

This clonotype was seen at least ten times. The CDR3 DNA reads TGCAGCGTTGAGCCCGGGCAGAACACAGATACGCAGTATTTT. It is translated as CSVEPGQNTDTQYF. This chain uses TRBV29-1 with TRBJ2-3; no reliable D call. V lost 3 bases and J 2 bases, leaving 12 bases between the germline ends. This CDR3 is built from 14 residues. Germline CDR1 is SQVTM and CDR2 is ANQGSEA.